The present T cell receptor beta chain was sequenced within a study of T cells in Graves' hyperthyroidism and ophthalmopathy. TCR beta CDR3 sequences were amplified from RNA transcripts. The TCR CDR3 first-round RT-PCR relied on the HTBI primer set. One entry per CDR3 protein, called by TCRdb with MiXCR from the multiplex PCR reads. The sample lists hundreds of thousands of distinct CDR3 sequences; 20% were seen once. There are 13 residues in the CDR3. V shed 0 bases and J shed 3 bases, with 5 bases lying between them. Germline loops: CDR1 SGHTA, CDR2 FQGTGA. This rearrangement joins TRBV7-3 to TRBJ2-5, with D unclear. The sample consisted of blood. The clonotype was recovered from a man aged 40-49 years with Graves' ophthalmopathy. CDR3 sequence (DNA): TGTGCCAGCAGCTTAACGTTCGAAGAGACCCAGTACTTC. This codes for CASSLTFEETQYF.